One and the same sample provided the 27 T cell receptor beta chains below, sequenced in a study of cytomegalovirus exposure and HLA in healthy donors. The PCR used 60 Vbeta and 13 Jbeta primers. Some clones are missing from TCRdb's copy, which holds only in-frame ones; the method was immunoSEQ multiplex PCR. The table includes approximately 140,000 clones, about three quarters detected once. Sequencing was performed on PBMCs. These receptors were collected from a female donor in good health and CMV-seronegative.

The chain employs TRBV2 and TRBJ2-7; D remains ambiguous. There are 13 residues in the CDR3. The V and J ends lost 8 bases and 2 bases respectively, with 13 bases between them. The germline V gene encodes CDR1 SNHLY and CDR2 FYNNEI. CDR3 DNA sequence: TGTGCCAGCGGCTTTACCGCAGCCTACGAGCAGTACTTC. Translating gives CASGFTAAYEQYF.

The V gene is TRBV2, the J gene TRBJ2-1, with 9 bases matching TRBD2. The CDR3 spans 15 residues. Germline CDR1 reads SNHLY; CDR2 reads FYNNEI. The V segment lost 6 bases and the J segment 4 bases; nucleotides outside the gene matches: 7. As DNA, the CDR3 is TGTGCCAGCAGGGGTCGGCTAGCGGGGTACAATGAGCAGTTCTTC. Translated, it gives CASRGRLAGYNEQFF.

The chain links TRBV13 to TRBJ2-5; TRBD1 matches 11 bases. This CDR3 has 18 residues. CDR1 and CDR2 (germline): PRHDT, FYEKMQ (reference sequence). The trim removed 4 bases at V and 1 base at J, leaving 11 bases unmatched. Here the CDR3 reads CASSSSGGDRGVQETQYF. DNA of the CDR3: TGTGCCAGCAGCTCGTCAGGTGGGGACAGGGGGGTCCAAGAGACCCAGTACTTC.

This clone appeared once. V and J are TRBV27 and TRBJ1-2; maybe TRBD1 (5 bases). Germline CDR1 is MNHEY and CDR2 is SMNVEV (reference sequence). The CDR3 is 16 amino acids. V lost 6 bases, J lost 3 bases, and 20 bases lay in between. The CDR3 region has the DNA TGTGCCAGCAGCTCACCGGGGGGGAGAGGATACTATGGCTACACCTTC. Encoded protein: CASSSPGGRGYYGYTF.

The chain is built from TRBV9 and TRBJ2-5; 7 bases line up with TRBD2. This CDR3 has 14 amino acids. Germline values: CDR1 SGDLS, CDR2 YYNGEE. V lost 0 bases and J lost 2; bases outside the gene matches: 1. CDR3 amino acids: CASSVDGGQETQYF. The CDR3 bases are TGTGCCAGCAGCGTAGACGGGGGGCAAGAGACCCAGTACTTC.

J is TRBJ1-5 and V is TRBV28, with D possibly TRBD1 on 5 matching bases. CDR3 length: 15 residues. V lost 2 bases, J lost 1 base, and 9 bases lay in between. Germline lookup yields CDR1 MDHEN and CDR2 SYDVKM. The CDR3 reads CASSLSGGSNQPQHF. Here the CDR3 DNA reads TGTGCCAGCAGTTTAAGCGGGGGAAGCAATCAGCCCCAGCATTTT.

The CDR3 coding sequence is TGTGCCACCAGCAGAGTAGGGGATGAAAAACTGTTTTTT. Translated, it gives CATSRVGDEKLFF. The chain links TRBV15 to TRBJ1-4; D perhaps matches TRBD1 (5 bases). The germline CDR1 and CDR2 sequences are LNHNV and YYDKDF (reference sequence). CDR3 size: 13 residues. Trimming cost V 1 base and J 6 bases, with 6 bases left between them. The complete variable domain, with remaining parts taken from reference TRBV15 and TRBJ1-4, reads DAMVIQNPRYQVTQFGKPVTLSCSQTLNHNVMYWYQQKSSQAPKLLFHYYDKDFNNEADTPDNFQSRRPNTSFCFLDIRSPGLGDTAMYLCATSRVGDEKLFFGSGTQLSVL.

The genes are TRBV6-1 and TRBJ1-1; no clear D gene. Trimming took off 6 bases at V and 0 bases at J, with 11 bases between the two ends. This CDR3 is built from 14 residues. CDR1 and CDR2 (germline): MNHNS, SASEGT. The CDR3: CASRGDPVNTEAFF. As DNA, the CDR3 is TGTGCCAGCAGAGGAGACCCCGTGAACACTGAAGCTTTCTTT.

This clone was detected only once. This chain joins TRBV15 and TRBJ2-2; D unresolved. Trimming removed 0 bases at V and 6 bases at J, with 5 bases between. The germline CDR1 and CDR2 sequences are LNHNV and YYDKDF (reference sequence). CDR3 length: 13 residues. CDR3 coding DNA: TGTGCCACCAGCAGAGATCCGGCCGGGGAGCTGTTTTTT. It yields the protein CATSRDPAGELFF.

This chain links TRBV5-1 with TRBJ1-3; no reliable D call. This CDR3 region has 15 residues. CDR1 is SGHRS, CDR2 YFSETQ, per germline. Trimming removed 1 base from V and 2 bases from J, with 10 bases in between. The CDR3 reads CASSLSGQPGNTIYF. CDR3 nucleotides: TGCGCCAGCAGCTTGAGCGGGCAGCCTGGAAACACCATATATTTT.

This chain joins TRBV14 and TRBJ2-3; D might be TRBD1 (6 bases). The V and J ends lost 7 bases and 0 bases respectively, with 11 bases between them. The CDR3 runs 14 residues. Germline lookup yields CDR1 SGHDN and CDR2 FVKESK. The CDR3 sequence is CASTPGQSTDTQYF. The CDR3 DNA follows: TGTGCCAGCACGCCGGGACAAAGCACAGATACGCAGTATTTT. Combining the CDR3 with reference TRBV14 and TRBJ2-3 gives the whole variable domain EAGVTQFPSHSVIEKGQTVTLRCDPISGHDNLYWYRRVMGKEIKFLLHFVKESKQDESGMPNNRFLAERTGGTYSTLKVQPAELEDSGVYFCASTPGQSTDTQYFGPGTRLTVL.

This sequence joins TRBV15 and TRBJ1-2; 9 bases line up with TRBD1. Germline values: CDR1 LNHNV, CDR2 YYDKDF (reference sequence). The CDR3 covers 13 residues. Trimming cost V 4 bases and J 5 bases; bases outside gene matches: 2. CDR3 sequence (DNA): TGTGCCACCAGCACCGGACAGGGGTATGGCTACACCTTC. Encoded protein: CATSTGQGYGYTF.

The V call is TRBV7-8, the J call TRBJ2-3; TRBD2 matches at 7 bases. CDR3 length: 16 amino acids. The V segment lost 5 bases and the J segment 2 bases; nucleotides outside the gene matches: 10. CDR1 is SGHVS, CDR2 FQNEAQ, per germline. For the CDR3, the DNA is TGTGCCAGCAGCCCCATAGCGGGCCCAAACACAGATACGCAGTATTTT. Amino acid sequence: CASSPIAGPNTDTQYF. The whole variable domain, remainder taken from reference TRBV7-8 and TRBJ2-3, is GAGVSQSPRYKVAKRGQDVALRCDPISGHVSLFWYQQALGQGPEFLTYFQNEAQLDKSGLPSDRFFAERPEGSVSTLKIQRTQQEDSAVYLCASSPIAGPNTDTQYFGPGTRLTVL.

DNA of the CDR3: TGTGCCAGCAGACCCGGGACAGGGGGAAGTAATGGCTACACCTTC. Its protein is CASRPGTGGSNGYTF. The V and J genes are TRBV27 and TRBJ1-2, with 11 bases lining up with TRBD1. CDR1 and CDR2 (germline): MNHEY, SMNVEV (reference sequence). V lost 6 bases, J lost 6 bases, and 9 bases stayed unmatched. The CDR3 loop spans 15 amino acids.

V gene TRBV27 combines with J gene TRBJ2-7; D may be TRBD2 (5 bases). Germline lookup yields CDR1 MNHEY and CDR2 SMNVEV (reference sequence). Trimming cost V 5 bases and J 3 bases, with 11 bases left between them. The CDR3 length is 13 residues. The CDR3 sequence: CASSRGQIYEQYF. The CDR3 coding sequence is TGTGCCAGCAGTCGGGGTCAGATCTACGAGCAGTACTTC.

The CDR3 coding sequence is TGTGCCAGCAGCCTCAAAGGACAGATCAATCAGCCCCAGCATTTT. Protein product: CASSLKGQINQPQHF. The chain joins TRBV27 to TRBJ1-5, with a tentative D call TRBD1 (6 bases). The CDR3 extends over 15 amino acids. V lost 6 bases and J lost 3, with 15 bases in between. Germline assignment: CDR1 MNHEY and CDR2 SMNVEV (reference sequence).

The chain carries TRBV7-9 and TRBJ1-1; D gene ambiguous. Germline V lookup: CDR1 SEHNR, CDR2 FQNEAQ (reference sequence). V was cut by 5 bases and J by 4 bases, with 8 bases left in between. This CDR3 has 12 residues. CDR3 loop: CASSPVSTEAFF. The CDR3 DNA reads TGTGCCAGCAGCCCTGTATCCACTGAAGCTTTCTTT.

The CDR3 reads CASSPGTSNTGELFF. CDR3 coding DNA: TGTGCCAGCAGTCCCGGGACATCGAACACCGGGGAGCTGTTTTTT. The chain has TRBV6-5 and TRBJ2-2; perhaps TRBD1 as D (6 bases). The CDR3 is 15 amino acids. The V gene's germline CDR1 is MNHEY and CDR2 SVGAGI. Between the trimmed V and J ends, which lost 5 bases and 0 bases, there was a span of 10 bases.

The CDR3 sequence is CASSLGTSPETQYF. CDR3 nucleotide sequence: TGTGCCAGTAGTTTGGGGACTAGCCCAGAGACCCAGTACTTC. This chain connects TRBV19 to TRBJ2-5; 9 nucleotides match TRBD2. With 5 bases clipped from V and 4 bases from J, the junction kept 5 bases outside the gene matches. Germline V gene lookup returns CDR1 LNHDA and CDR2 SQIVND (reference sequence). CDR3 length: 14 amino acids. The complete variable domain, with remaining parts taken from reference TRBV19 and TRBJ2-5, reads DGGITQSPKYLFRKEGQNVTLSCEQNLNHDAMYWYRQDPGQGLRLIYYSQIVNDFQKGDIAEGYSVSREKKESFPLTVTSAQKNPTAFYLCASSLGTSPETQYFGPGTRLLVL.

This sequence joins TRBV7-9 and TRBJ2-5, with TRBD2 matching 8 bases. Germline loops: CDR1 SEHNR, CDR2 FQNEAQ (reference sequence). With 4 bases clipped from V and 2 bases from J, the junction kept 9 bases outside the gene matches. This CDR3 spans 16 amino acids. The CDR3 reads CASSSPSAGGQETQYF. The CDR3, as DNA: TGTGCCAGCAGCTCCCCGAGCGCGGGGGGACAAGAGACCCAGTACTTC.

This chain joins TRBV7-3 and TRBJ1-1, with D hard to call. V lost 1 base to trimming and J lost 7 bases, with 10 bases between them. The length of the CDR3 is 13 residues. Germline V gene data show CDR1 as SGHTA and CDR2 as FQGTGA. In DNA form, the CDR3 reads TGTGCCAGCAGCTTAAACGGGATACTTGAAGCTTTCTTT. Translating gives CASSLNGILEAFF.

This chain joins TRBV2 and TRBJ1-5; tentatively, D is TRBD1 (5 bases). The CDR3 loop spans 14 amino acids. The V gene's germline CDR1 is SNHLY and CDR2 FYNNEI. V shed 9 bases and J shed 6 bases, with 18 bases lying between them. CDR3 DNA sequence: TGTGCCAGGCCCACGGGGAGGGGTTTTCAGCCCCAGCATTTT. It is translated as CARPTGRGFQPQHF.

The V call is TRBV5-1, the J call TRBJ1-1; D gene ambiguous. Per the germline V gene, CDR1 is SGHRS and CDR2 is YFSETQ. This CDR3 contains 13 residues. V was trimmed by 4 bases and J by 1 base, leaving 8 bases between them. The CDR3 DNA reads as TGCGCCAGCAGCCCGGACTCGAACACTGAAGCTTTCTTT. Protein product: CASSPDSNTEAFF.

The chain is built from TRBV27 and TRBJ2-6; 8 positions match TRBD2. The trim removed 3 bases at V and 0 bases at J, leaving 13 bases unmatched. This CDR3 comprises 20 residues. In germline, CDR1 is MNHEY, CDR2 SMNVEV (reference sequence). The CDR3 region has the DNA TGTGCCAGCAGTTTGGCTTATCGCGGGGGGCAGGCCTCTGGGGCCAACGTCCTGACTTTC. Its protein is CASSLAYRGGQASGANVLTF.

The chain recombines TRBV7-3 with TRBJ2-7; 7 positions match TRBD1. The CDR3 consists of 14 residues. The J segment lost 4 bases and the V segment lost 2 bases, leaving 5 bases of the junction unmatched. Looked up from germline, CDR1 is SGHTA and CDR2 is FQGTGA. The DNA of the CDR3 is TGTGCCAGCAGCTTAGGGGACAGAAGTTACGAGCAGTACTTC. Translation gives CASSLGDRSYEQYF.

The chain is built from TRBV5-5 and TRBJ1-5, with a tentative D call TRBD1 (5 bases). In germline, CDR1 is SGHKS, CDR2 YYEKEE (reference sequence). V dropped 0 bases and J dropped 4 bases, with 14 bases sitting between them. This CDR3 comprises 16 residues. Written as DNA, the CDR3 is TGTGCCAGCAGCTTGGGTTTAGGGGAGGGGAATCAGCCCCAGCATTTT. Protein sequence: CASSLGLGEGNQPQHF.

V usage is TRBV7-2 and J usage is TRBJ2-1, with a tentative D call TRBD1 (5 bases). The V and J ends lost 1 base and 4 bases respectively, with 8 bases between them. The CDR3 has 14 residues. Germline V gene sequence: CDR1 SGHTA, CDR2 FQGNSA. The CDR3 DNA reads as TGTGCCAGCAGCTTAGAACCAGGGTACAATGAGCAGTTCTTC. Its protein product is CASSLEPGYNEQFF.